Included here is one TCR beta chain sequence, with context. Its matching antigen is unknown. Samples came from axillary lymph nodes draining the breast cancer. The data were obtained in a study of breast tumors, draining lymph nodes, adjacent tissues. CDR1 SNHLY and CDR2 FYNNEI come from the germline V gene. The CDR3 has 14 residues. V shed 8 bases and J 5 bases; nucleotides not matched to a gene: 9. Study-wide results and limits: Tumor and nontumor repertoires were significantly more similar in luminal-like than in basal-like breast cancer. The data were judged consistent with most tumor T cells coming from lymph node and expanding in tumor. Tumor T cell lymph node origin was a supported hypothesis, not proven. Tumor TCR diversity was below lymph nodes but above nontumor tissue.

Using its own MiXCR run on the multiplex PCR reads, TCRdb lists one record per CDR3 protein. The sample holds fewer than 200,000 distinct CDR3 sequences, around 33% seen once. This sequence was found in a female donor with breast cancer. Some clones in this sample may be carry-over from other donors' samples. The sequencing input was axillary lymph node tissue. This chain joins TRBV2 and TRBJ2-5; 9 bases line up with TRBD1. In DNA, the CDR3 is TGTGCCAGCCTGGGCGGACAGGGGAAGGAGACCCAGTACTTC. This sequence encodes CASLGGQGKETQYF.